The clone carrying this T cell receptor (beta chain) was picked up a small number of times. Antigen unknown. This sample is drawn from a study of beta chain features in type 1 diabetes. Study conclusions and caveats: More deletions and fewer insertions at VDJ junctions were seen in type 1 diabetes patients. TCRB CDR3s from Type 1 diabetes patients were moderately but significantly shorter in all four CD4+ subsets. A potential PCR bias toward shorter templates would be equal in patient and control samples.

V was shortened by 5 bases and J by 5 bases, with 6 bases between the two germline ends. CDR3 length: 12 residues. CDR1 and CDR2 from the germline V gene are LNHNV and YYDKDF (reference sequence). A CD45RO/CCR7/CD25/CD127/CD95/CD27 panel sorted naive, central memory, regulatory and stem cell-like memory CD4+ cells. Every isolated RNA sample was fully reverse transcribed, so sequencing captured expressed TCRB transcripts. Naive, central memory and regulatory T cell samples came to a mean of around 3.3 million reads. Clones were read by immunoSEQ multiplex PCR, and TCRdb kept only the in-frame ones, dropping some. The sample holds nearly 700,000 clones, roughly 13% seen once.

The sample comprised naive CD4+ T cells from blood. The TCR comes from a man between 18 and 29 years old with type 1 diabetes. This chain joins TRBV15 and TRBJ2-2; D might be TRBD1 (5 bases). CDR3 in amino acids: CATSSGTGELFF. CDR3 bases: TGTGCCACCAGCTCAGGGACCGGGGAGCTGTTTTTT.